This T cell receptor (beta chain) appears in the sequencing data of a study of OX40 agonist ivuxolimab in advanced cancers. The wider study: Cancers in dose escalation were hepatocellular, melanoma, renal cell and head and neck. Antecedent anti-PD-1, anti-PD-L1 or anti-CTLA-4 therapy was permissible, with over 35% having received some. Subjects had a mean age of 60 years, with a range of 23 to 79; around 84% were male.

There are 17 residues in the CDR3. Germline V lookup: CDR1 LGHNA, CDR2 YNFKEQ. V was trimmed by 0 bases and J by 2 bases, leaving 17 bases between them. TCRdb's copy holds only in-frame clones and misses some; the assay was immunoSEQ multiplex PCR. Of about 7,000 clones in the sample, over 60% were seen once. Sequences were derived from CD4+ or CD8+ T cells sorted from blood, sampled in a trial of the OX40 agonist ivuxolimab. This clonotype was obtained from an adult with an advanced solid tumor such as melanoma, head and neck, liver or kidney cancer. The V gene is TRBV4-2, the J gene TRBJ2-7; possible D gene TRBD1, 7 bases. CDR3 residues: CASSQDAGGLTTYEQYF. CDR3 nucleotide sequence: TGTGCCAGCAGCCAAGATGCAGGGGGGCTTACAACCTACGAGCAGTACTTC.